The next 10 T cell receptor beta chains were all read from a single sample in a study of neurological immune-mediated disorders. TCRdb independently ran MiXCR on the 5' RACE reads; one entry per CDR3 protein. The table shows approximately 89,000 distinct CDR3 sequences, with under 4.5% occurring only once. Time point reported: longitudinal time-point 3. The sample taken for sequencing was PBMCs. The source is a woman aged 55-70 years with multiple sclerosis.

This clonotype has a count of ten or more. V gene TRBV11-2 combines with J gene TRBJ2-1; 13 bases line up with TRBD2. CDR3 size: 14 residues. Germline V CDR1 and CDR2: SGHAT, FQNNGV. Germline trimming cut 6 bases from V and 8 bases from J; bases unmatched to any gene: 4. In DNA form, the CDR3 reads TGTGCCAGCAGACTAGCGGGGGGGCCTTATGAGCAGTTCTTC. Translation: CASRLAGGPYEQFF.

This clonotype showed up many times. The chain has TRBV27 and TRBJ1-1; D is perhaps TRBD1 (5 bases). V was trimmed by 3 bases and J by 3 bases, leaving 11 bases between them. The CDR3 has 14 amino acids. Germline CDR1 reads MNHEY; CDR2 reads SMNVEV (reference sequence). CDR3 coding DNA: TGTGCCAGCAGTTTGTCAGGGAAGGACACTGAAGCTTTCTTT. As protein: CASSLSGKDTEAFF.

Notes on this clonotype: This may stem from a read error, because a much larger clone lies one nucleotide away. The chain has TRBV5-6 and TRBJ2-6; no clear D. Germline loops: CDR1 SGHDT, CDR2 YYEEEE. V lost 9 bases, J lost 0 bases, and 22 bases lay in between. CDR3 size: 18 residues. CDR3 residues: CANIIGRTLISGANVLTF. CDR3 sequence (DNA): TGTGCCAACATCATTGGACGGACCTTAATCTCTGGGGCCAACGTCCTGACTTTC.

The sample holds many counts of this clonotype. CDR3 in DNA: TGCGCCAGCAGTGCTAGCGGGGGGACCTACGAGCAGTACTTC. Its protein is CASSASGGTYEQYF. The genes are TRBV5-1 and TRBJ2-7; TRBD2 matches 11 bases. V lost 5 bases to trimming and J lost 2 bases; unmatched junction nucleotides: 3. This CDR3 comprises 14 residues. Germline CDR1 reads SGHRS; CDR2 reads YFSETQ.

In this sample, this clonotype turned up many times. The V gene is TRBV2, the J gene TRBJ2-2; TRBD1 might be the D (6 bases). This CDR3 is built from 14 residues. Per the germline V gene, CDR1 is SNHLY and CDR2 is FYNNEI. The ends were cut back, 6 bases at V and 2 bases at J, with 10 bases in the middle. The CDR3 loop is CASRIQGNTGELFF. The CDR3, as DNA: TGTGCCAGCAGGATACAGGGTAACACCGGGGAGCTGTTTTTT.

J is TRBJ2-7 and V is TRBV18; D may be TRBD1 (5 bases). Germline CDR1 and CDR2: KGHSH and LQKENI. The CDR3 totals 14 residues. V shed 1 base and J shed 2 bases, with 9 bases lying between them. This CDR3 reads CASSPQGSTYEQYF. The CDR3 DNA reads TGTGCCAGCTCACCACAGGGGTCCACCTACGAGCAGTACTTC.

This clonotype was seen repeatedly, ten times or more. This rearrangement joins TRBV7-9 to TRBJ2-1, with 13 bases that match TRBD2. Germline V CDR1 and CDR2: SEHNR, FQNEAQ (reference sequence). V was clipped by 5 bases and J by 7 bases; unmatched bases: 8. This CDR3 comprises 16 residues. CDR3 amino acids: CASSAPLAGGWNEQFF. In nucleotides, the CDR3 is TGTGCCAGCAGCGCGCCACTAGCGGGGGGGTGGAATGAGCAGTTCTTC.

This clonotype was recorded many times. This chain uses TRBV12-3 or TRBV12-4 with TRBJ2-1; D may be TRBD1 (7 bases). The V end was cut by 6 bases, the J end by 3 bases, with 18 bases between. The CDR3 runs 16 residues. CDR3 residues: CASSVVSGGRYNEQFF. CDR3 DNA sequence: TGTGCCAGCAGCGTCGTGTCAGGGGGGCGCTACAATGAGCAGTTCTTC.

This clonotype was observed at least ten times. V is TRBV12-3 or TRBV12-4 and J is TRBJ1-1; D gene uncertain. With 6 bases removed from V and 4 bases from J, the gap between germline ends came to 15 bases. CDR3 length equals 14 residues. CDR3 in DNA: TGTGCCAGCAGCCTCGTGGCTGAGGGCACTGAAGCTTTCTTT. This sequence encodes CASSLVAEGTEAFF.

This clonotype has at least ten counts. The V and J genes are TRBV5-1 and TRBJ2-1, with unresolved D. V was clipped by 3 bases and J by 4 bases, with 11 bases between them. Per the germline V gene, CDR1 is SGHRS and CDR2 is YFSETQ. The CDR3 loop spans 14 amino acids. The CDR3 region is CASSSPEGYNEQFF. The CDR3, as DNA: TGCGCCAGCAGCTCGCCGGAAGGTTACAATGAGCAGTTCTTC.